Sequencing of this T cell receptor beta chain was carried out in a study of T cell responses to AZD1222 COVID-19 vaccine. Study-wide points: In all cases, repertoires were sampled only after the peak T cell response. At baseline, just five to seven AZD1222 recipients tested seropositive. Among the donors, most were white British and more were female, and clonal diversity was possibly underestimated. Spike-specific TCR breadth and depth grew following two AZD1222 doses.

CDR3 length equals 13 residues. CDR1 is SNHLY, CDR2 FYNNEI, per germline. V shed 10 bases, J shed 6 bases, and the junction held 9 bases outside the gene matches. Data came from immunoSEQ multiplex PCR; TCRdb stores just in-frame clones and leaves some out. The sample has 210,000 or so clones, roughly 91% seen once. A word on this clone: Its antigen is still unknown.

This chain connects TRBV2 to TRBJ1-2; 9 nucleotides line up with TRBD1. The specimen was peripheral blood, collected on day 0 of MenACWY control vaccination. This TCR derives from an adult in good health. For the CDR3, the DNA is TGTGCCAACCCACAGGGGGCTTCGAATGGCTACACCTTC. Residues: CANPQGASNGYTF.